The 20 T cell receptor beta chains reported below all come from one sample, sequenced in a study of blood T cell repertoires in COVID-19. Here immunoSEQ multiplex PCR was the method, and the copy in TCRdb shows in-frame clones only, minus some. The sample shows around 240,000 clones, approximately 85% of them seen only once. Material for sequencing was PBMCs or T cells enriched from blood (not recorded which). The receptors here all came from a woman aged 50 to 60 who had recovered from COVID-19.

V and J are TRBV7-3 and TRBJ1-1; 8 nucleotides agree with TRBD1. J gave up 5 bases and V 4 bases, and 9 bases lay outside the gene matches. Germline V CDR1 and CDR2: SGHTA, FQGTGA. The CDR3 length is 15 residues. CDR3 in amino acids: CASSSGQGSGTEAFF. In DNA, the CDR3 is TGTGCCAGCAGCTCCGGACAGGGATCTGGGACTGAAGCTTTCTTT.

The chain's CDR3 is CASSDQGAGYGYTF. For the CDR3, the DNA is TGCGCCAGCAGCGACCAGGGGGCGGGCTATGGCTACACCTTC. This rearrangement joins TRBV5-1 to TRBJ1-2; 8 positions agree with TRBD1. Germline values: CDR1 SGHRS, CDR2 YFSETQ. The CDR3 has 14 residues. After removal of 4 bases from V and 4 bases from J, the junction contained 6 bases not matched to a gene.

The V call is TRBV3-1 (or the pseudogene TRBV3-2), the J call TRBJ2-3; weak D call: TRBD2 (5 bases). V gave up 4 bases and J gave up 7 bases, with 18 bases separating them. The CDR3 has 15 amino acids. From germline, CDR1 is LGHDT and CDR2 YNNKEL (reference sequence). DNA of the CDR3: TGTGCCAGCAGCCTTACTCCGGAGGCTGAACATACGCAGTATTTT. It translates to CASSLTPEAEHTQYF.

The chain is built from TRBV5-1 and TRBJ1-4; 7 nucleotides agree with TRBD1. The CDR3 runs to 17 residues. The trim removed 0 bases at V and 3 bases at J, leaving 8 bases unmatched. Germline CDR1 SGHRS, CDR2 YFSETQ. The CDR3 DNA reads as TGCGCCAGCAGCTTGGGACAGGGTTGGAAGGCTAATGAAAAACTGTTTTTT. This encodes CASSLGQGWKANEKLFF.

The chain couples TRBV30 to TRBJ2-3; D gene unclear. CDR3 length equals 11 residues. CDR1 and CDR2 from the germline V gene are GTSNPN and SVGIG (reference sequence). V lost 5 bases and J 5 bases, leaving 8 bases between the germline ends. In DNA form, the CDR3 reads TGTGCCTGGTCCTCCGGAGATACGCAGTATTTT. It yields the protein CAWSSGDTQYF.

This clone was seen just once. The rearrangement links TRBV28 to TRBJ1-2, with D possibly matching TRBD1 (6 bases). Trimming took 5 bases from V and 2 from J, leaving 21 bases between them. The CDR3 has 17 residues. In germline, CDR1 is MDHEN, CDR2 SYDVKM. Here the CDR3 reads CASSPPRGVSTNYGYTF. As DNA, the CDR3 is TGTGCCAGCAGTCCCCCCAGGGGCGTCTCTACCAACTATGGCTACACCTTC.

J is TRBJ2-5 and V is TRBV7-9; 8 bases fit TRBD1. The V and J ends lost 5 bases and 5 bases, in that order; junction bases with no gene match: 19. Looked up from germline, CDR1 is SEHNR and CDR2 is FQNEAQ (reference sequence). There are 18 residues in the CDR3. The CDR3 protein is CASSPPRTGHITWETQYF. The DNA of the CDR3 is TGTGCCAGCAGCCCCCCCCGGACAGGGCATATAACCTGGGAGACCCAGTACTTC.

This clone was seen a few times. CDR3 bases: TGTGCCAGCAGTTTCGGGGACAGGGGTACAGTGGGCTACACCTTC. Amino acid sequence: CASSFGDRGTVGYTF. V gene TRBV28 combines with J gene TRBJ1-2; 10 bases agree with TRBD1. Trimming removed 3 bases from V and 8 bases from J; junction bases left unmatched: 9. CDR3 length equals 15 residues. Per germline, CDR1 MDHEN and CDR2 SYDVKM.

In DNA form, the CDR3 reads TGTGCCAGTAGTAAGTGGACTAGCGGGAGCTCCTACAATGAGCAGTTCTTC. This codes for CASSKWTSGSSYNEQFF. This chain uses TRBV19 with TRBJ2-1, with 13 bases identical to TRBD2. The CDR3 has 17 amino acids. V lost 4 bases, J lost 0 bases, and 3 bases stayed unmatched. The V gene's germline CDR1 is LNHDA and CDR2 SQIVND (reference sequence).

This clone occurred once. The identical CDR3 is also encoded by other nucleotide sequences in the sample. The chain combines TRBV5-1 with TRBJ2-1; 12 bases line up with TRBD2. Germline-derived CDR1 and CDR2 are SGHRS and YFSETQ. The V and J ends lost 4 bases and 5 bases, in that order; junction bases with no gene match: 4. The CDR3 runs to 15 residues. The chain's CDR3 is CASSLGLAGNNEQFF. DNA of the CDR3: TGCGCCAGCAGCCTGGGACTAGCGGGCAACAATGAGCAGTTCTTC.

The gene calls are TRBV14 and TRBJ1-1; 7 bases match TRBD1. Germline V gives CDR1 SGHDN, CDR2 FVKESK. With V trimmed by 1 base and J by 5 bases, 10 bases remained unmatched. The CDR3 has 16 residues. The CDR3 sequence is CASSQGQGVFKTEAFF. Here the CDR3 DNA reads TGTGCCAGCAGCCAAGGACAGGGCGTGTTTAAGACTGAAGCTTTCTTT.

CDR3 in amino acids: CASSPNLGQPQHF. In DNA form, the CDR3 reads TGCGCCAGCAGCCCGAACCTTGGCCAGCCCCAGCATTTT. The V and J genes are TRBV4-1 and TRBJ1-5, with D uncertain. V was clipped by 4 bases and J by 7 bases, with 11 bases between them. The CDR3 covers 13 residues. The germline V gene has CDR1 MGHRA and CDR2 YSYEKL.

In this sample, this clone turned up once. The chain couples TRBV6-2 or TRBV6-3 to TRBJ2-1; 10 positions match TRBD2. The V gene's germline CDR1 is MNHEY and CDR2 SVGEGT. The CDR3 loop spans 16 amino acids. Germline trimming cut 2 bases from V and 4 bases from J; bases unmatched to any gene: 5. CDR3 bases: TGTGCCAGCAGTTACGGTAGCGGGAGGAATTACAATGAGCAGTTCTTC. Its protein is CASSYGSGRNYNEQFF.

The chain's CDR3 is CASSLGGGTLNEQFF. As DNA, the CDR3 is TGTGCCAGCAGTTTGGGAGGAGGTACATTAAATGAGCAGTTCTTC. This chain uses TRBV28 with TRBJ2-1; maybe TRBD2 (6 bases). The CDR3 spans 15 residues. V was shortened by 3 bases and J by 7 bases, with 16 bases between the two germline ends. CDR1 and CDR2 (germline): MDHEN, SYDVKM.

This chain connects TRBV18 to TRBJ1-4; D gene unclear. This CDR3 has 15 amino acids. V lost 4 bases and J lost 0, with 9 bases in between. Germline loops: CDR1 KGHSH, CDR2 LQKENI. For the CDR3, the DNA is TGTGCCAGCTCACTTCGCGGTGCAACTAATGAAAAACTGTTTTTT. Its translation: CASSLRGATNEKLFF.

This clone has just a few counts. V gene TRBV4-2 combines with J gene TRBJ2-7; 7 bases are a match to TRBD2. V trimming: 3 bases; J trimming: 7 bases; junction bases outside the gene matches: 12. Germline CDR1 reads LGHNA; CDR2 reads YNFKEQ. There are 15 residues in the CDR3. The CDR3 nucleotides are TGTGCCAGCAGCCAGGTCCGGGGGGAGGCTGAAGAGCAGTACTTC. Its translation: CASSQVRGEAEEQYF.

The chain carries TRBV19 and TRBJ1-2; D not resolved. The CDR3 totals 15 residues. CDR1 LNHDA and CDR2 SQIVND come from the germline V gene (reference sequence). The V and J ends lost 6 bases and 2 bases respectively, with 16 bases between them. CDR3: CASRGGRGGNYGYTF. The DNA for the CDR3 is TGTGCCAGTAGAGGCGGCCGGGGAGGGAACTATGGCTACACCTTC.

To note about this clone: This sample also contains other DNA sequences that code for the same CDR3. The chain uses TRBV5-4 and TRBJ2-7; D may be TRBD2 (6 bases). Germline-derived CDR1 and CDR2 are SGHNT and YYREEE (reference sequence). V was trimmed by 1 base and J by 9 bases, leaving 23 bases between them. The CDR3 runs 16 residues. CDR3 coding DNA: TGTGCCAGCAGCTTGCACCCCGGGACTTCTTCTAGGAGGCAGTACTTC. Translation gives CASSLHPGTSSRRQYF.

The J gene is TRBJ1-3, the V gene TRBV12-2; TRBD1 was called by the table and not checked on the DNA. TRBV12-2 is flagged as a pseudogene. The CDR3 has 16 amino acids. CDR3 sequence: CASRLGRHHSGNTIYF. The DNA of the CDR3 is TGTGCAAGTCGCTTAGGAAGACATCACTCTGGAAACACCATATATTTT.

The chain couples TRBV2 to TRBJ1-4; D is unresolved. V was pared by 4 bases and J by 7 bases, with 16 bases between. The CDR3 sequence is 15 residues long. The germline V gene has CDR1 SNHLY and CDR2 FYNNEI. The CDR3 sequence: CASSVNSERSEKLFF. DNA of the CDR3: TGTGCCAGCAGTGTAAATTCAGAGCGCAGTGAAAAACTGTTTTTT.